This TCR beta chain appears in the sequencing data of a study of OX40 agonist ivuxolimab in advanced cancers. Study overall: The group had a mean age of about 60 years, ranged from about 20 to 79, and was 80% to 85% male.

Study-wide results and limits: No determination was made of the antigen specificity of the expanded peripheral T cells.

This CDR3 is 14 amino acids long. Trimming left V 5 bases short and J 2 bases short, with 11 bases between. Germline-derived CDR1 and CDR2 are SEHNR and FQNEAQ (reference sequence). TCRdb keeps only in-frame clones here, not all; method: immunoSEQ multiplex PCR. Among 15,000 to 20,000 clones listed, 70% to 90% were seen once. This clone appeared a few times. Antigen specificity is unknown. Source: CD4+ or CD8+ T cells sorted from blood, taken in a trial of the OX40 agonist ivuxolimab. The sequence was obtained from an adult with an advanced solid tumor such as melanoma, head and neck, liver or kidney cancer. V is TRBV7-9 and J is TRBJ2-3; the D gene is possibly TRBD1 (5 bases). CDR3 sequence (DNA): TGTGCCAGCAGCCCTGACAGATACACAGATACGCAGTATTTT. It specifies CASSPDRYTDTQYF.